The T cell receptor (beta chain) described here comes from a study of T cell changes during pregnancy in multiple sclerosis. The CDR3 extends over 15 amino acids. Germline CDR1 and CDR2: SGHDT and YYEEEE. The trim removed 2 bases at V and 6 bases at J, leaving 5 bases unmatched. Libraries were prepared by immunoSEQ multiplex PCR; TCRdb keeps only in-frame clonotypes and omits some of them. The sample includes about 94,000 clones, over 90% seen only once; the top ten take 0.7% to 1%. The chain couples TRBV5-6 to TRBJ2-2; 9 nucleotides align to TRBD2. The sample consisted of peripheral blood, taken in the third trimester of pregnancy. The clonotype originates from a female donor with multiple sclerosis, enrolled in a pregnancy study. The CDR3 region has the DNA TGTGCCAGCAGCTTCCTTAGCGGGAGTGCCGGGGAGCTGTTTTTT. The encoded protein is CASSFLSGSAGELFF.